This TCR beta chain appears in the sequencing data of a study of cytomegalovirus exposure and HLA in healthy donors. The PCR was carried out with 60 Vbeta primers and 13 Jbeta primers. Clones were read by immunoSEQ multiplex PCR, and TCRdb kept only the in-frame ones, dropping some. Here the sample spans a few hundred thousand clones, about 81% being singletons. V was shortened by 3 bases and J by 4 bases, with 10 bases between the two germline ends. The CDR3 totals 14 residues. Per germline, CDR1 SGHRS and CDR2 YFSETQ. Sequenced sample: PBMCs. The TCR sequence derives from a woman in her fifties or sixties in good health and CMV-seropositive. The V call is TRBV5-1, the J call TRBJ1-4, with a weak D call TRBD1 (6 bases). The CDR3 sequence: CASSWRGGNEKLFF. The CDR3, as DNA: TGCGCCAGCAGCTGGAGAGGGGGTAATGAAAAACTGTTTTTT.